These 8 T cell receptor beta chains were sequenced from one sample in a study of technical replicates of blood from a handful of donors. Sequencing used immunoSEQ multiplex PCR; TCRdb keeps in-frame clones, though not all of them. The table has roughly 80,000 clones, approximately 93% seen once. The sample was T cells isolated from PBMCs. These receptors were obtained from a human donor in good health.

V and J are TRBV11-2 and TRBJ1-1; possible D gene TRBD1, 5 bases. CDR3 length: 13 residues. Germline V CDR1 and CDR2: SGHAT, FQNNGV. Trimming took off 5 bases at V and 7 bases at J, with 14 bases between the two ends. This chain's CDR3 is CASSPSGFGEAFF. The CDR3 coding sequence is TGTGCCAGCAGCCCCTCAGGGTTTGGTGAAGCTTTCTTT.

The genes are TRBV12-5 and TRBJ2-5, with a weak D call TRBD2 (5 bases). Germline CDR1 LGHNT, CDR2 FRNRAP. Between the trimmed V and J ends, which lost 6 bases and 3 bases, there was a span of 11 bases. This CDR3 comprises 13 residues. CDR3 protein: CASGPTREETQYF. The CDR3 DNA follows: TGTGCTAGTGGCCCTACGAGGGAAGAGACCCAGTACTTC.

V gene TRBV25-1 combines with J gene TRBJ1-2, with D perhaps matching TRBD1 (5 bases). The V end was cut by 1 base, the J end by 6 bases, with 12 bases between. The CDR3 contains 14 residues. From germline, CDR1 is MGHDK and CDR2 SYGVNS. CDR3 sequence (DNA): TGTGCCAGCAGTGAATCAGGGCAGGGTCATGGCTACACCTTC. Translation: CASSESGQGHGYTF.

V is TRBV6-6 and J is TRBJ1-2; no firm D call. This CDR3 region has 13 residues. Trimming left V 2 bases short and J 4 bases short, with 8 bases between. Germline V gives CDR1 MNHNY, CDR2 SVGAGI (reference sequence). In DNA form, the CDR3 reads TGTGCCAGCAGTTACGGGGAGGCCTATGGCTACACCTTC. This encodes CASSYGEAYGYTF.

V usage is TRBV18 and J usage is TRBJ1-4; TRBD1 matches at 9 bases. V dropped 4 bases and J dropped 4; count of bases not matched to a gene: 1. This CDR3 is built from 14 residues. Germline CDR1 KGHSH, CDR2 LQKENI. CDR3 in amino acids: CASSLGQGNEKLFF. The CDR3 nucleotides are TGTGCCAGCTCACTGGGACAGGGTAATGAAAAACTGTTTTTT.

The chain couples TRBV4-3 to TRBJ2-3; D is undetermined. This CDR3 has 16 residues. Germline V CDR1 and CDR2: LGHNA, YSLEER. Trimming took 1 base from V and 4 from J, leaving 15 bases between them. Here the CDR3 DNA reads TGCGCCAGCAGCCAAGTTTACGAGATCGTGGCAGATACGCAGTATTTT. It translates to CASSQVYEIVADTQYF.

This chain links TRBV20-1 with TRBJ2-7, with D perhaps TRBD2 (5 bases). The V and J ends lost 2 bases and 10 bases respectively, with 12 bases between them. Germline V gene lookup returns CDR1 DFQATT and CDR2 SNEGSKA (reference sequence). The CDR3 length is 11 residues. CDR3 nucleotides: TGCAGTGCTAGATCGAGCGGTCTACAGTACTTC. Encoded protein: CSARSSGLQYF.

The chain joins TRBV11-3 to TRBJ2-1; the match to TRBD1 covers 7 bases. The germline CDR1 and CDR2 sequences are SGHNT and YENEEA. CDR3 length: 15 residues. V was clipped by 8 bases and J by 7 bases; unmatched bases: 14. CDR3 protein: CASSRITGAGNEQFF. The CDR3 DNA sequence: TGTGCCAGCTCGAGGATAACAGGGGCAGGGAATGAGCAGTTCTTC.